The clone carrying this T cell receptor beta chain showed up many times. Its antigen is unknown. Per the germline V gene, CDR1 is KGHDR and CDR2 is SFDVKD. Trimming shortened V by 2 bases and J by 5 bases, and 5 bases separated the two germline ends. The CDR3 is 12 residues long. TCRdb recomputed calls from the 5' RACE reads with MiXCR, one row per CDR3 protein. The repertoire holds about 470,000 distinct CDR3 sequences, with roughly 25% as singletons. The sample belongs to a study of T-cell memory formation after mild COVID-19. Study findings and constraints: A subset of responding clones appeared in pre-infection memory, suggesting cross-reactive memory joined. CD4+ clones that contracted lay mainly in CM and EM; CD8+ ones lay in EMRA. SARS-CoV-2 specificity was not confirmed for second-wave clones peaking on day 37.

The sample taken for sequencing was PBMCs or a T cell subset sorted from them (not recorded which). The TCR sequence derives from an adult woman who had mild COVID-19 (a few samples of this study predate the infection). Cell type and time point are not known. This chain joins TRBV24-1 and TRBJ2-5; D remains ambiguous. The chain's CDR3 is CATSDSRETQYF. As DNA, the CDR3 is TGTGCCACCAGTGATTCGCGGGAGACCCAGTACTTC.